The text below deals with one T cell receptor (beta chain). Its antigen is not identified. The PCR employed 60 Vbeta primers together with 13 Jbeta primers. TCRdb keeps only in-frame clones here, not all; method: immunoSEQ multiplex PCR. The sample contains some 200,000 clones, 79% of which appear only once. This entry belongs to a study of cytomegalovirus exposure and HLA in healthy donors. Study-level points and caveats: About 87% or about 30% of the time was how often most TCR beta V segments were productive, according to an earlier analysis.

The CDR3 sequence is 13 residues long. V was cut by 8 bases and J by 1 base, with 8 bases left in between. Germline assignment: CDR1 WNHNN and CDR2 SYGVQD (reference sequence). The source material was PBMCs. This TCR was sampled from a girl under 18 in good health and CMV-seropositive. This sequence joins TRBV10-1 and TRBJ1-4, with D uncertain. The CDR3 spells CASAPGTNEKLFF. CDR3 DNA: TGCGCCAGCGCGCCCGGAACTAATGAAAAACTGTTTTTT.